This T cell receptor beta chain appears in the sequencing data of a study of identical twins. Study-wide results and limits: Potential partial confounding of zero-insertion analyses by invariant MAIT and iNKT cells was noted.

It was template switching that added a universal primer site, and there were unique molecular identifiers on the cDNA. TCRdb analysed the 5' RACE reads with MiXCR anew, one entry per CDR3 protein. Of around 140,000 distinct CDR3 sequences in the sample, 3% to 4.5% were seen once. The CDR3 is 14 residues long. CDR1 MNHEY and CDR2 SMNVEV come from the germline V gene (reference sequence). The ends were cut back, 2 bases at V and 7 bases at J, with 11 bases in the middle. This clonotype was observed many times. Its antigen remains unidentified. J is TRBJ2-2 and V is TRBV27, with D unresolved. Material for sequencing was memory T cells sorted from blood. The TCR was taken from a man younger than 35 in good health. CDR3 nucleotide sequence: TGTGCCAGCAGTTTACTGGCTTCTCGCGGGGAGCTGTTTTTT. Its protein is CASSLLASRGELFF.